Below are 9 T cell receptor beta chains sequenced from a single sample in a study of regulatory T cells in long-lasting Graves disease. CDR3 regions were amplified by Arm-PCR using iRepertoire HTBI primers to build TCR beta libraries. TCRdb reanalysed the multiplex PCR reads using MiXCR and keeps one entry per CDR3 protein. The sample carries about 530,000 distinct CDR3 sequences, more than 15% recorded once. Time point denoted: newly diagnosed GD, antithyroid drugs for less than 3 months. Generation of the TCR library employed RNA extracted from PBMCs. These data were also reused for a study on T cells in Graves' hyperthyroidism and ophthalmopathy.

The source was peripheral blood mononuclear cells (PBMCs), collected at new diagnosis, from a patient treated with antithyroid drugs. Receptors were obtained from a woman aged 35-65 years with Graves disease.

This chain links TRBV5-1 with TRBJ1-6; 9 bases fit TRBD1. Germline CDR1 SGHRS, CDR2 YFSETQ. The ends lost 4 bases at V and 4 bases at J; junction bases unmatched: 12. The CDR3 covers 18 residues. CDR3 loop: CASSPQTGGATYNSPLHF. The DNA of the CDR3 is TGCGCCAGCAGCCCTCAAACAGGGGGCGCTACTTATAATTCACCCCTCCACTTT.

Comments on this clonotype: This sequence may be a read error, since a much larger clone differs from it by one base. V is TRBV10-1 and J is TRBJ1-1; D gene ambiguous. The germline V gene has CDR1 WNHNN and CDR2 SYGVQD (reference sequence). Trimming removed 3 bases from V and 0 bases from J, with 5 bases in between. The CDR3 totals 13 residues. DNA of the CDR3: TGCGCCAGCAGTGATATGATGAACACTGAAGCTTTCTTT. Its protein product is CASSDMMNTEAFF.

The rearrangement links TRBV6-1 to TRBJ1-2, with D maybe TRBD1 (5 bases). Germline assignment: CDR1 MNHNS and CDR2 SASEGT. V was shortened by 4 bases and J by 3 bases, with 15 bases between the two germline ends. The CDR3 length is 15 residues. CDR3 sequence (DNA): TGTGCCAGCAGTGTCGGGGGTTTGGGGGACTATGGCTACACCTTC. It specifies CASSVGGLGDYGYTF.

This clonotype was detected ten times or more. V usage is TRBV5-1 and J usage is TRBJ2-3, with D uncertain. The CDR3 totals 16 residues. The germline V gene encodes CDR1 SGHRS and CDR2 YFSETQ. Trimming left V 3 bases short and J 2 bases short, with 16 bases between. The DNA of the CDR3 is TGCGCCAGCAGCTATAAAGGACCGTCGCACACAGATACGCAGTATTTT. Residues: CASSYKGPSHTDTQYF.

The V gene is TRBV20-1, the J gene TRBJ2-1; tentative D call: TRBD2 (7 bases). Trimming took 3 bases from V and 6 from J, leaving 9 bases between them. Germline CDR1 and CDR2: DFQATT and SNEGSKA (reference sequence). This CDR3 is 12 amino acids long. The CDR3 is CSASGGPNEQFF. CDR3 nucleotides: TGCAGTGCTAGCGGGGGGCCCAATGAGCAGTTCTTC.

The chain links TRBV5-4 to TRBJ1-1; possibly TRBD1 for D (6 bases). The CDR3 runs to 15 residues. V lost 2 bases to trimming and J lost 2 bases, with 13 bases between them. Germline V gene sequence: CDR1 SGHNT, CDR2 YYREEE (reference sequence). The CDR3, as DNA: TGTGCCAGCAGCTTACAGGGATGGCTTAACACTGAAGCTTTCTTT. It encodes CASSLQGWLNTEAFF.

The genes are TRBV6-1 and TRBJ1-2, with D unresolved. CDR3 length equals 13 residues. Germline V CDR1 and CDR2: MNHNS, SASEGT. Trimming stripped 10 bases from V and 2 bases from J, with 14 bases between. The CDR3 loop reads CATSDRENYGYTF. The CDR3 bases are TGTGCCACCTCGGACCGAGAGAACTATGGCTACACCTTC.

The chain links TRBV6-2 or TRBV6-3 to TRBJ2-2, with no clear D. Germline V gives CDR1 MNHEY, CDR2 SVGEGT. The CDR3 runs 12 residues. V was trimmed by 5 bases and J by 7 bases, leaving 8 bases between them. CDR3 in amino acids: CASSQTSGELFF. The CDR3 nucleotides are TGTGCCAGCAGTCAGACGAGCGGGGAGCTGTTTTTT.

On this clonotype: One base away lies a much larger clone, so this may be a sequencing read error. The rearrangement links TRBV6-5 to TRBJ1-1, with D perhaps TRBD1 (5 bases). CDR3 size: 14 residues. Looked up from germline, CDR1 is MNHEY and CDR2 is SVGAGI. Trimming took 1 base from V and 6 from J, leaving 12 bases between them. The CDR3 loop is CASSYLRQGAEAFF. The CDR3 DNA sequence: TGTGCCAGCAGTTACTTACGTCAGGGCGCTGAAGCTTTCTTT.